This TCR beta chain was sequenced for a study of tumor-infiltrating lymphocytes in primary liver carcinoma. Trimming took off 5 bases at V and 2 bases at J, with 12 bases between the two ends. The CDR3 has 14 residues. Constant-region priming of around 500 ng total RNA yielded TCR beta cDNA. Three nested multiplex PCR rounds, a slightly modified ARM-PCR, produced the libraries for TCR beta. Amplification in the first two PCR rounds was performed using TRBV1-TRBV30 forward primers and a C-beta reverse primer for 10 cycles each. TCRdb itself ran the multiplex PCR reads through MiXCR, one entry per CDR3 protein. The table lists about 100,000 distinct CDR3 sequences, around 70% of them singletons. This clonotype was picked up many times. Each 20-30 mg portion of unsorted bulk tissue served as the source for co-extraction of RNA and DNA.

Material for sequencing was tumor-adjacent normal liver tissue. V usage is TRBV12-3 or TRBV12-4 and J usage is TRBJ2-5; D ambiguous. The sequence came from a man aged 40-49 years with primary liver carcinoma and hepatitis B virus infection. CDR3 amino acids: CASSTPVTQETQYF. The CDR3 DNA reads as TGTGCCAGCAGTACCCCAGTCACACAAGAGACCCAGTACTTC.